Listed here are 4 T cell receptor beta chains from one sample, sequenced in a study of cytomegalovirus exposure and HLA in healthy donors (dated by TCRdb to 2017 to 2019). The receptor library was made with the immunoSEQ multiplex PCR assay. For the multiplex PCR, a mixture combining 60 forward primers for TCR Vbeta segments and 13 reverse primers for TCR Jbeta segments was used. This is the immuneACCESS table as TCRdb keeps it, with only in-frame sequences that have V and J called. A part of the clones is gone; compared with another copy, unresolved V genes explain less than half, and the rest is unexplained. The sample table holds under 200,000 clones, of which 65% to 85% were seen once. The ten largest clones capture around 7% of the sample. Material for sequencing was PBMCs. These receptors were obtained from a woman aged 40 to 49 in good health and CMV-seropositive.

V usage is TRBV27 and J usage is TRBJ2-2; 8 nucleotides line up with TRBD2. Germline CDR1 reads MNHEY; CDR2 reads SMNVEV (reference sequence). With V trimmed by 5 bases and J by 7 bases, 3 bases remained unmatched. This CDR3 spans 13 amino acids. CDR3 nucleotides: TGTGCCAGCAGTATAGCGGGGTACGGGGAGCTGTTTTTT. Translated, it gives CASSIAGYGELFF.

This chain links TRBV7-3 with TRBJ2-1, with 8 bases aligning to TRBD2. Per germline, CDR1 SGHTA and CDR2 FQGTGA. V shed 5 bases, J shed 5 bases, and the junction held 8 bases outside the gene matches. The CDR3 length is 15 residues. CDR3 sequence: CASSLDSGANNEQFF. CDR3 coding DNA: TGTGCCAGCAGCCTAGATAGCGGGGCCAACAATGAGCAGTTCTTC.

V gene TRBV7-3 combines with J gene TRBJ2-1; weak D call: TRBD1 (5 bases). V lost 0 bases and J lost 6, with 15 bases in between. The CDR3 totals 16 residues. Germline CDR1 SGHTA, CDR2 FQGTGA. The CDR3 DNA follows: TGTGCCAGCAGCTTAACAGGCAGACAGTCGGGCAATGAGCAGTTCTTC. Protein sequence: CASSLTGRQSGNEQFF. Together with reference TRBV7-3 and TRBJ2-1, the CDR3 gives the full variable domain: GAGVSQTPSNKVTEKGKYVELRCDPISGHTALYWYRQSLGQGPEFLIYFQGTGAADDSGLPNDRFFAVRPEGSVSTLKIQRTERGDSAVYLCASSLTGRQSGNEQFFGPGTRLTVL.

This chain joins TRBV4-3 and TRBJ2-2; D gene uncertain. The CDR3 is 12 residues long. Trimming left V 3 bases short and J 5 bases short, with 4 bases between. Germline assignment: CDR1 LGHNA and CDR2 YSLEER. The CDR3 nucleotides read TGCGCCAGCAGCCACATTACCGGGGAGCTGTTTTTT. Protein product: CASSHITGELFF.